This entry describes one T cell receptor beta chain. Its specificity is unknown. The CDR3 runs 14 residues. Trimming removed 2 bases at V and 3 bases at J, with 8 bases between. The germline V gene has CDR1 SNHLY and CDR2 FYNNEI. The data derive from a study of T cell responses to AZD1222 COVID-19 vaccine. Whole-study context: Second-dose intervals of approximately 4 or approximately 12 weeks were pooled.

The study, taken as a whole, reports: The number of AZD1222 recipients seropositive at baseline was only six.

Assay used: immunoSEQ multiplex PCR; TCRdb lists only in-frame clones, some missing. The sample records 100,000 to 150,000 clones, approximately 88% being singletons. The chain combines TRBV2 with TRBJ1-5; D may be TRBD1 (6 bases). This specimen was peripheral blood, taken on day 0 of AZD1222 vaccination. This receptor was taken from an adult in good health. This CDR3 reads CASSETGYNQPQHF. The CDR3 nucleotides read TGTGCCAGCAGTGAAACAGGGTACAATCAGCCCCAGCATTTT.